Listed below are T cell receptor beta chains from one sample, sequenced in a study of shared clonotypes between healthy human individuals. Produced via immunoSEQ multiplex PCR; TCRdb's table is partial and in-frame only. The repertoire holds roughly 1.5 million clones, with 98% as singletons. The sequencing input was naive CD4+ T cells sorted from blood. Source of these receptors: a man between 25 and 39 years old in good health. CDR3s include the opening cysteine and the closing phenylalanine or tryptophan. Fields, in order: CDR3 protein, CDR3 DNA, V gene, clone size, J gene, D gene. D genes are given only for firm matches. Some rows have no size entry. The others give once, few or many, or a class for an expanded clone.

CDR3: CASPGAFEAYEQYF; DNA: TGTGCCAGCCCTGGGGCTTTTGAAGCCTACGAGCAGTACTTC; V: TRBV6-4; size: once; J: TRBJ2-7; D: -
CDR3: CSVTSVRGTVSSYEQYF; DNA: TGCAGCGTTACGTCCGTCCGAGGAACCGTTTCATCCTACGAGCAGTACTTC; V: TRBV29-1; size: once; J: TRBJ2-7; D: -
CDR3: CASSVGGSGTGELFF; DNA: TGTGCCAGCAGCGTAGGGGGTTCTGGCACCGGGGAGCTGTTTTTT; V: TRBV9; size: once; J: TRBJ2-2; D: -
CDR3: CASSLVGRGREQYF; DNA: TGTGCCAGCAGCTTAGTAGGCAGGGGGCGAGAGCAGTACTTC; V: TRBV7-2; size: -; J: TRBJ2-7; D: TRBD1
CDR3: CASSLDGISGNTIYF; DNA: TGCGCCAGCAGCTTGGACGGAATCTCTGGAAACACCATATATTTT; V: TRBV5-1; size: -; J: TRBJ1-3; D: -
CDR3: CASSYLPGVYEQYF; DNA: TGTGCCAGCAGTTACTTGCCAGGGGTCTACGAGCAGTACTTC; V: TRBV6-5; size: -; J: TRBJ2-7; D: -
CDR3: CASSQDVRPNYGYTF; DNA: TGTGCCAGCAGCCAAGACGTCAGGCCCAACTATGGCTACACCTTC; V: TRBV14; size: -; J: TRBJ1-2; D: -
CDR3: CASSGIVGVKRGGANVLTF; DNA: TGTGCCAGCAGCGGCATCGTAGGGGTGAAGCGCGGTGGGGCCAACGTCCTGACTTTC; V: TRBV7-9; size: -; J: TRBJ2-6; D: -
CDR3: CASILGTSTDNEQFF; DNA: TGCGCCAGCATTCTAGGGACTAGCACCGACAATGAGCAGTTCTTC; V: TRBV5-1; size: -; J: TRBJ2-1; D: TRBD2
CDR3: CASSLGSGASTDTQYF; DNA: TGTGCCAGCAGCTTAGGTAGCGGGGCCAGCACAGATACGCAGTATTTT; V: TRBV7-2; size: -; J: TRBJ2-3; D: TRBD2
CDR3: CASGASGALNIQYF; DNA: TGTGCCAGCGGCGCTTCGGGAGCCTTAAACATTCAGTACTTC; V: TRBV28; size: -; J: TRBJ2-4; D: -
CDR3: CAISETGQGGDEQYF; DNA: TGTGCCATCAGTGAGACGGGACAGGGCGGCGACGAGCAGTACTTC; V: TRBV10-3; size: -; J: TRBJ2-7; D: TRBD1
CDR3: CASSFPTGNEQFF; DNA: TGTGCCAGCAGTTTCCCCACTGGGAATGAGCAGTTCTTC; V: TRBV27; size: -; J: TRBJ2-1; D: -
CDR3: CASSPSRAGSHNEQFF; DNA: TGTGCCAGCAGCCCCTCCAGGGCGGGAAGTCACAATGAGCAGTTCTTC; V: TRBV11-3; size: -; J: TRBJ2-1; D: -
CDR3: CSVRTSGGNIQYF; DNA: TGCAGCGTTAGGACAAGTGGGGGAAACATTCAGTACTTC; V: TRBV29-1; size: -; J: TRBJ2-4; D: -
CDR3: CASSIPGVGFYEQYF; DNA: TGTGCCAGTAGTATCCCAGGAGTGGGGTTCTACGAGCAGTACTTC; V: TRBV19; size: -; J: TRBJ2-7; D: -
CDR3: CSVVGTSRRDTQYF; DNA: TGCAGCGTTGTAGGGACATCGAGGAGAGATACGCAGTATTTT; V: TRBV29-1; size: -; J: TRBJ2-3; D: -
CDR3: CASSLTPTGPTYRGANVLTF; DNA: TGCGCCAGCAGCTTGACCCCGACAGGGCCAACGTACCGGGGGGCCAACGTCCTGACTTTC; V: TRBV5-1; size: once; J: TRBJ2-6; D: TRBD1
CDR3: CASSPNGGYNQPQHF; DNA: TGCGCCAGCAGCCCGAACGGGGGTTACAATCAGCCCCAGCATTTT; V: TRBV5-1; size: -; J: TRBJ1-5; D: -
CDR3: CASSPLTSETQYF; DNA: TGTGCCAGTAGTCCCCTTACAAGTGAAACCCAGTACTTC; V: TRBV19; size: -; J: TRBJ2-5; D: -
CDR3: CASSRMASYEQYF; DNA: TGTGCCAGCAGCCGAATGGCCAGCTACGAGCAGTACTTC; V: TRBV5-6; size: -; J: TRBJ2-7; D: -
CDR3: CASSAPGGSYQETQYF; DNA: TGTGCCAGCAGCGCTCCAGGGGGATCGTACCAAGAGACCCAGTACTTC; V: TRBV5-4; size: -; J: TRBJ2-5; D: TRBD1
CDR3: CASSWTGGIGNEQFF; DNA: TGTGCCAGCAGCTGGACAGGGGGTATAGGCAATGAGCAGTTCTTC; V: TRBV11-3; size: -; J: TRBJ2-1; D: TRBD1
CDR3: CASSLGRKDSFYEQYF; DNA: TGTGCCAGCAGTTTAGGGAGAAAAGACAGTTTCTACGAGCAGTACTTC; V: TRBV28; size: -; J: TRBJ2-7; D: -
CDR3: CASSFGLLAGVTNEQFF; DNA: TGCGCCAGCAGCTTCGGTCTACTAGCGGGAGTGACGAATGAGCAGTTCTTC; V: TRBV5-1; size: -; J: TRBJ2-1; D: TRBD2
CDR3: CASSRTGGNTEAFF; DNA: TGTGCCAGCAGCCGGACAGGGGGGAACACTGAAGCTTTCTTT; V: TRBV6-5; size: -; J: TRBJ1-1; D: TRBD1
CDR3: CASSYMSESSYEQYF; DNA: TGTGCCAGCAGTTACATGTCCGAGAGCTCCTACGAGCAGTACTTC; V: TRBV6-5; size: -; J: TRBJ2-7; D: -
CDR3: CATSRDLGDGYTF; DNA: TGTGCCACCAGCAGAGACCTTGGGGATGGCTACACCTTC; V: TRBV15; size: -; J: TRBJ1-2; D: -
CDR3: CASSKLAGVGEQYF; DNA: TGTGCCAGCAGTAAACTAGCGGGTGTCGGCGAGCAGTACTTC; V: TRBV6-5; size: -; J: TRBJ2-7; D: TRBD2
CDR3: CASSRQGSSYNEQFF; DNA: TGTGCCAGCAGTCGACAGGGGAGCTCCTACAATGAGCAGTTCTTC; V: TRBV7-6; size: -; J: TRBJ2-1; D: TRBD1
CDR3: CASSLAIRAGLTDTQYF; DNA: TGTGCCAGCAGCTTAGCGATCCGAGCGGGCCTTACAGATACGCAGTATTTT; V: TRBV7-2; size: -; J: TRBJ2-3; D: -
CDR3: CSVVPSGSPRNEQFF; DNA: TGCAGCGTTGTTCCTAGCGGGAGCCCCAGGAATGAGCAGTTCTTC; V: TRBV29-1; size: -; J: TRBJ2-1; D: TRBD2
CDR3: CASSLAGIYEQYF; DNA: TGTGCCAGCAGCTTAGCGGGGATCTACGAGCAGTACTTC; V: TRBV28; size: -; J: TRBJ2-7; D: TRBD2
CDR3: CASSHVPGTPNTEAFF; DNA: TGCGCCAGCAGCCACGTCCCCGGGACACCTAACACTGAAGCTTTCTTT; V: TRBV4-1; size: -; J: TRBJ1-1; D: -
CDR3: CASSRKGGTEAFF; DNA: TGTGCCAGCAGTCGTAAAGGGGGGACTGAAGCTTTCTTT; V: TRBV6-5; size: -; J: TRBJ1-1; D: -
CDR3: CAISKDPYEQYF; DNA: TGTGCCATCAGTAAGGACCCCTACGAGCAGTACTTC; V: TRBV10-3; size: once; J: TRBJ2-7; D: -
CDR3: CASSLELEQGLTGNTIYF; DNA: TGTGCCAGCAGCTTAGAATTAGAACAAGGTCTCACTGGAAACACCATATATTTT; V: TRBV7-3; size: -; J: TRBJ1-3; D: -
CDR3: CASSWGPGNEQFF; DNA: TGCGCCAGCAGCTGGGGGCCAGGCAATGAGCAGTTCTTC; V: TRBV5-1; size: -; J: TRBJ2-1; D: -
CDR3: CASSLGTSNYEQYF; DNA: TGCGCCAGCAGCCTAGGGACCAGCAACTACGAGCAGTACTTC; V: TRBV5-1; size: once; J: TRBJ2-7; D: -
CDR3: CASRTSAWDSYEQYF; DNA: TGTGCCAGCAGGACCTCAGCGTGGGACTCCTACGAGCAGTACTTC; V: TRBV11-2; size: once; J: TRBJ2-7; D: -
CDR3: CASSRLAGEETQYF; DNA: TGCGCCAGCAGCCGACTAGCGGGAGAAGAGACCCAGTACTTC; V: TRBV5-1; size: -; J: TRBJ2-5; D: TRBD2
CDR3: CASRPPRGPLRHPQHF; DNA: TGTGCCAGCAGACCCCCGCGAGGTCCTCTGCGACACCCCCAGCATTTT; V: TRBV28; size: -; J: TRBJ1-5; D: -
CDR3: CSARTINTGELFF; DNA: TGCAGCGCAAGGACTATTAACACCGGGGAGCTGTTTTTT; V: TRBV29-1; size: -; J: TRBJ2-2; D: -
CDR3: CAISESIINTEAFF; DNA: TGTGCCATCAGTGAGTCGATCATAAACACTGAAGCTTTCTTT; V: TRBV10-3; size: -; J: TRBJ1-1; D: -
CDR3: CASSLIRTSGQFF; DNA: TGTGCCAGCAGCCTAATCCGGACTAGCGGGCAGTTCTTC; V: TRBV7-8; size: -; J: TRBJ2-1; D: TRBD2
CDR3: CASSSGSGTDTQYF; DNA: TGTGCCAGCTCAAGCGGGAGCGGAACAGATACGCAGTATTTT; V: TRBV2; size: once; J: TRBJ2-3; D: TRBD2
CDR3: CASSHVTGGEQYF; DNA: TGTGCCAGCAGCCATGTGACAGGGGGCGAGCAGTACTTC; V: TRBV27; size: once; J: TRBJ2-7; D: TRBD1
CDR3: CASSVFALASSYNEQFF; DNA: TGTGCCAGCAGCGTATTCGCCTTGGCGAGCTCCTACAATGAGCAGTTCTTC; V: TRBV9; size: -; J: TRBJ2-1; D: -
CDR3: CASSLKSQGDYEQYF; DNA: TGTGCCAGCAGCTTGAAATCCCAGGGGGACTACGAGCAGTACTTC; V: TRBV5-4; size: -; J: TRBJ2-7; D: TRBD1
CDR3: CASRDYNEQFF; DNA: TGTGCCAGCCGGGACTACAATGAGCAGTTCTTC; V: TRBV6-5; size: -; J: TRBJ2-1; D: -
CDR3: CASSYQGSYEQYF; DNA: TGTGCCAGCAGTTACCAGGGGAGCTACGAGCAGTACTTC; V: TRBV6-5; size: -; J: TRBJ2-7; D: -
CDR3: CASRLGLENTGELFF; DNA: TGTGCCAGCAGACTGGGACTAGAGAACACCGGGGAGCTGTTTTTT; V: TRBV9; size: -; J: TRBJ2-2; D: TRBD2
CDR3: CASKPPGGIGGEQFF; DNA: TGTGCCAGCAAGCCCCCGGGAGGAATTGGGGGTGAGCAGTTCTTC; V: TRBV11-2; size: -; J: TRBJ2-1; D: TRBD2
CDR3: CASSGSSGRPKTDTQYF; DNA: TGTGCCAGCAGTGGCTCTAGCGGGAGGCCCAAGACAGATACGCAGTATTTT; V: TRBV27; size: -; J: TRBJ2-3; D: TRBD2
CDR3: CASSPIGTHPYEQYF; DNA: TGTGCCAGCAGCCCTATCGGGACTCATCCCTACGAGCAGTACTTC; V: TRBV9; size: -; J: TRBJ2-7; D: -
CDR3: CASSLTLPASAIYNEQFF; DNA: TGCGCCAGCAGCTTAACCCTACCCGCTAGCGCCATCTACAATGAGCAGTTCTTC; V: TRBV5-1; size: once; J: TRBJ2-1; D: -
CDR3: CASSRSNQPQHF; DNA: TGTGCCAGCAGTAGAAGCAATCAGCCCCAGCATTTT; V: TRBV25-1; size: -; J: TRBJ1-5; D: -
CDR3: CASSLAWSSYNEQFF; DNA: TGTGCCAGCAGCTTAGCTTGGAGCTCCTACAATGAGCAGTTCTTC; V: TRBV7-2; size: -; J: TRBJ2-1; D: -
CDR3: CASRLTTSGFTDTQYF; DNA: TGTGCCAGCAGGCTAACGACTAGCGGCTTCACAGATACGCAGTATTTT; V: TRBV2; size: once; J: TRBJ2-3; D: TRBD2
CDR3: CASSLWDPNGGIQYF; DNA: TGTGCCAGCAGCTTGTGGGACCCTAACGGGGGCATTCAGTACTTC; V: TRBV7-9; size: once; J: TRBJ2-4; D: -